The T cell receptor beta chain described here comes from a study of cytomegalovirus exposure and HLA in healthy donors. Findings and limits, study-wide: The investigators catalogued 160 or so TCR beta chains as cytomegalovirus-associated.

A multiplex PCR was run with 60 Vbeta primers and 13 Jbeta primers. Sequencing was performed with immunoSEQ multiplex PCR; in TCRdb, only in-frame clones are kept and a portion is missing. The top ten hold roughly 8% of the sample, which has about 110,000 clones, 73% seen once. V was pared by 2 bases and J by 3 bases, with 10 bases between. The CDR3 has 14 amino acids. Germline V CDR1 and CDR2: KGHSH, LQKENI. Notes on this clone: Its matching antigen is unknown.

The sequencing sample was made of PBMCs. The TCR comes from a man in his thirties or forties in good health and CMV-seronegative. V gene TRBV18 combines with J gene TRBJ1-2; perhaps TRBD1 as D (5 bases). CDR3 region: CASSPSRAHYGYTF. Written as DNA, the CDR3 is TGTGCCAGCTCACCATCCAGGGCCCACTATGGCTACACCTTC.